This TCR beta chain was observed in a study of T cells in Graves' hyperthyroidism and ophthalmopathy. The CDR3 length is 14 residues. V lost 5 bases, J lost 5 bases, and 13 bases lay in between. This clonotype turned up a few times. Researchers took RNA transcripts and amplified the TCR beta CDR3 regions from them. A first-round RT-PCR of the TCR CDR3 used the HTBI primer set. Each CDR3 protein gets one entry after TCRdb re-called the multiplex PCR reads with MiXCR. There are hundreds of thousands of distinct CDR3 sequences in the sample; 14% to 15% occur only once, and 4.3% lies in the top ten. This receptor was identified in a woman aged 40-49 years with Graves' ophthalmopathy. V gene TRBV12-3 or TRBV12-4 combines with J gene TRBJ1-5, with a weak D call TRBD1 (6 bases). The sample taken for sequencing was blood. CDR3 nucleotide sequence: TGTGCCAGCAGTCTACAGGGTTGGGATCAGCCCCAGCATTTT. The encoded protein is CASSLQGWDQPQHF.